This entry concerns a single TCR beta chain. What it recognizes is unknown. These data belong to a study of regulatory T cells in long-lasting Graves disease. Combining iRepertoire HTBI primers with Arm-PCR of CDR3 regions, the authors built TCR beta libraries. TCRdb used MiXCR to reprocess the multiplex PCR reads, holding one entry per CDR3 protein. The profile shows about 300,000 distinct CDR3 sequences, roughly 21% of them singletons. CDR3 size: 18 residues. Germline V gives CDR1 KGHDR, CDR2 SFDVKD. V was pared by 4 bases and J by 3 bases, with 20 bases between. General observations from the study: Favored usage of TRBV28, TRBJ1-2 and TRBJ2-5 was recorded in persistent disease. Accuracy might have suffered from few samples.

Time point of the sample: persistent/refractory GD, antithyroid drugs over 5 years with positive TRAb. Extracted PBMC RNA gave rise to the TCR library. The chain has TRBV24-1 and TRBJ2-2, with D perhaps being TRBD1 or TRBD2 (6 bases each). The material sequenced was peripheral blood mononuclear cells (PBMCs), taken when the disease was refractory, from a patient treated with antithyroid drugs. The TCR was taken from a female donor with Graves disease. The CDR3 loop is CATSDPLAPGAYTGELFF. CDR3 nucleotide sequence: TGTGCCACCAGTGACCCACTAGCTCCAGGGGCCTACACCGGGGAGCTGTTTTTT.